This T cell receptor (beta chain) came from a study of cytomegalovirus exposure and HLA in healthy donors. Study observations and caveats: The study flagged some 180 TCR beta chains as cytomegalovirus-associated. V- and J-gene trimming in TCR beta was tied to a missense DCLRE1C variant by an analysis performed later. As a later analysis revealed, the rate of TCR association differed by HLA locus, with DRB1 most and HLA-C fewest. The analysis excluded some indistinguishable V segments, including TRBV6-2 and TRBV6-3.

As to this clone: Its target is not known.

The CDR3 runs 14 residues. V was trimmed by 2 bases and J by 1 base, leaving 9 bases between them. The germline CDR1 and CDR2 sequences are SQVTM and ANQGSEA. Primers for the PCR totalled 60 Vbeta and 13 Jbeta. This table comes from immunoSEQ multiplex PCR, and its TCRdb copy is limited to in-frame clones, with some not included. Among about 140,000 clones listed, less than 80% were seen once. The sequence was obtained from a woman aged 50 to 65 in good health and CMV-seropositive. The genes are TRBV29-1 and TRBJ1-5, with a tentative D call TRBD1 (5 bases). Sequenced input: PBMCs. The CDR3 DNA is TGCAGCGTTGAAATTGCAGGGAGCAATCAGCCCCAGCATTTT. Its protein is CSVEIAGSNQPQHF.